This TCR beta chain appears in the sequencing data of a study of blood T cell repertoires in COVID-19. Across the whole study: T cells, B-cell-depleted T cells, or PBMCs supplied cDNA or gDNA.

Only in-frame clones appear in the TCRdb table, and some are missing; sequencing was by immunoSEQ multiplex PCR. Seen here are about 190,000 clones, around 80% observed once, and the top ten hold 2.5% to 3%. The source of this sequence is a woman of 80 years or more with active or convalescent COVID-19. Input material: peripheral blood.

CDR3 DNA sequence: TGTGCCAGCAGCAACGGGGGGGCGAACACTGAAGCTTTCTTT. Its translation: CASSNGGANTEAFF. The J gene is TRBJ1-1, the V gene TRBV9; perhaps TRBD1 as D (6 bases). The CDR3 length is 14 residues. V lost 4 bases to trimming and J lost 1 base, with 11 bases between them. Per germline, CDR1 SGDLS and CDR2 YYNGEE.